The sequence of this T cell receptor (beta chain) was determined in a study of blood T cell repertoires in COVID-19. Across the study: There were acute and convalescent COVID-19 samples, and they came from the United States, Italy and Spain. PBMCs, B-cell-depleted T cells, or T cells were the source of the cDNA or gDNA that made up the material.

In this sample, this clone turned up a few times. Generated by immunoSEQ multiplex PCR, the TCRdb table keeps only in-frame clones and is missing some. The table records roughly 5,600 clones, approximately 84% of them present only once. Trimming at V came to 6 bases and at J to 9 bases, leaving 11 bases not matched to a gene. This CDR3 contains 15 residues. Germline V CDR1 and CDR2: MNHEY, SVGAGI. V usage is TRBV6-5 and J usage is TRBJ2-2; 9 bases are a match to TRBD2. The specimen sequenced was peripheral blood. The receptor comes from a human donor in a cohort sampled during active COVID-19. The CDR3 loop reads CASRSAGTSSWELFF. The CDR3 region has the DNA TGTGCCAGCAGATCCGCCGGGACTAGCTCCTGGGAGCTGTTTTTT.